A selection of T cell receptor beta chains follows, all from one sample in a study of blood T cell repertoires in COVID-19. TCRdb's copy holds only in-frame clones and misses some; the assay was immunoSEQ multiplex PCR. The data show about 190,000 clones, with around four fifths seen just once and 15% to 20% held by the top ten. The sequenced sample was peripheral blood. The source of these receptors is a human donor in a cohort sampled during active COVID-19. CDR3s include the opening cysteine and the closing phenylalanine or tryptophan. The D gene is left open where the match is weak. A clone size is listed for some rows: how often the clone was seen (once, few, many), or a class if it is expanded.

v_gene	abundance	d_gene	j_gene	CDR3aa	CDR3nt
TRBV9	-	TRBD2	TRBJ2-3	CASSVAAGGGTDTQYF	TGTGCCAGCAGCGTAGCGGCGGGAGGGGGCACAGATACGCAGTATTTT
TRBV9	-	TRBD2	TRBJ2-3	CASSFRGAGGSTDTQYF	TGTGCCAGCAGCTTTCGTGGGGCGGGGGGTTCCACAGATACGCAGTATTTT
TRBV6-1	-	-	TRBJ2-7	CASSEPGRGTLEQYF	TGTGCCAGCAGTGAACCAGGCAGGGGTACGCTCGAGCAGTACTTC
TRBV18	-	TRBD2	TRBJ2-5	CASSPRGGQETQYF	TGTGCCAGCTCACCGCGGGGGGGCCAAGAGACCCAGTACTTC
TRBV3-1/TRBV3-2	-	-	TRBJ1-4	CASSQWAGEGEKLFF	TGTGCCAGCAGCCAATGGGCAGGGGAGGGAGAAAAACTGTTTTTT
TRBV30	-	-	TRBJ1-3	CAWSALYGNTIYF	TGTGCCTGGAGTGCCTTATATGGAAACACCATATATTTT
TRBV6-1	-	TRBD1	TRBJ1-6	CASSEATGGKSPLHF	TGTGCCAGCAGTGAAGCCACAGGGGGAAAATCACCCCTCCACTTT
TRBV5-6	-	-	TRBJ1-2	CASSFESGFNYGYTF	TGTGCCAGCAGCTTTGAAAGCGGGTTTAACTATGGCTACACCTTC
TRBV5-5	-	TRBD1	TRBJ2-3	CASSLTGVVDTQYF	TGTGCCAGCAGCCTTACAGGGGTGGTAGATACGCAGTATTTT
TRBV9	once	-	TRBJ1-1	CASSFNDRNTEAFF	TGTGCCAGCAGCTTCAATGACAGGAACACTGAAGCTTTCTTT
TRBV5-1	-	-	TRBJ2-1	CASSPGPNNEQFF	TGCGCCAGCAGCCCTGGCCCGAACAATGAGCAGTTCTTC
TRBV6-5	-	-	TRBJ1-2	CATIRGGDYGYTF	TGTGCCACGATTCGTGGAGGAGACTATGGCTACACCTTC
TRBV29-1	-	TRBD1	TRBJ2-3	CSVRTGIADTQYF	TGCAGCGTTCGGACAGGGATAGCAGATACGCAGTATTTT
TRBV12-3/TRBV12-4	once	-	TRBJ2-2	CASSTRGELFF	TGTGCCAGCAGTACCAGAGGGGAGCTGTTTTTT
TRBV3-1/TRBV3-2	few	-	TRBJ1-2	CASSLGAGYTF	TGTGCCAGCAGCCTGGGGGCCGGCTACACCTTC
TRBV19	-	TRBD2	TRBJ2-1	CASRMAGGHNEQFF	TGTGCCAGTAGGATGGCGGGGGGCCACAATGAGCAGTTCTTC
TRBV5-4	-	-	TRBJ1-1	CASRRAGGAKRNTEAFF	TGTGCCAGCAGAAGGGCGGGGGGGGCCAAGAGGAACACTGAAGCTTTCTTT
TRBV6-5	-	TRBD1	TRBJ1-5	CASSYGTAYSNQPQHF	TGTGCCAGCAGTTACGGGACAGCTTATAGCAATCAGCCCCAGCATTTT
TRBV7-3	-	TRBD1	TRBJ1-3	CASSFSKGQGVLRSDSGNTIYF	TGTGCCAGCAGCTTTTCAAAGGGACAGGGCGTTTTGCGTTCCGACTCTGGAAACACCATATATTTT
TRBV28	-	TRBD1	TRBJ2-7	CASSRPGQGVSYEQYF	TGTGCCAGCAGCCGTCCGGGCCAGGGGGTTTCCTACGAGCAGTACTTC
TRBV19	-	-	TRBJ1-1	CASSFVNTEAFF	TGTGCCAGTAGCTTCGTGAACACTGAAGCTTTCTTT
TRBV27	-	-	TRBJ2-1	CASSLSDSPHNEQFF	TGTGCCAGCAGTTTATCCGACTCACCTCACAATGAGCAGTTCTTC
TRBV6-6	once	TRBD1	TRBJ1-6	CASSQGDYNSPLHF	TGTGCCAGCAGTCAGGGGGACTATAATTCACCCCTCCACTTT
TRBV5-1	-	-	TRBJ1-1	CASSLRGTEAFF	TGCGCCAGCAGCTTAAGGGGCACTGAAGCTTTCTTT
TRBV7-6	few	-	TRBJ2-7	CASSLERSEQYF	TGTGCCAGCAGCTTAGAAAGGAGCGAGCAGTACTTC
TRBV29-1	-	TRBD1	TRBJ1-1	CSADRANTEAFF	TGCAGCGCTGACAGGGCGAACACTGAAGCTTTCTTT
TRBV7-6	once	-	TRBJ1-3	CASSPSRSGNTIYF	TGTGCCAGCAGCCCCAGTCGATCTGGAAACACCATATATTTT
TRBV6-6	-	-	TRBJ1-5	CASSGGSNQPQHF	TGTGCCAGCAGTGGGGGGAGCAATCAGCCCCAGCATTTT
TRBV28	-	TRBD1	TRBJ2-7	CASRSGQNYEQYF	TGTGCCAGCAGGTCGGGACAGAATTACGAGCAGTACTTC
TRBV5-5	once	-	TRBJ2-5	CASSLVAGSETQYF	TGTGCCAGCAGCTTGGTTGCGGGGTCGGAGACCCAGTACTTC
TRBV6-5	-	-	TRBJ1-2	CASSYSSGGASGYTF	TGTGCCAGCAGTTACTCGAGCGGGGGGGCGAGTGGCTACACCTTC
TRBV14	-	-	TRBJ1-1	CASSKYTGTPMNTEAFF	TGTGCCAGCAGCAAATATACCGGGACACCAATGAACACTGAAGCTTTCTTT
TRBV5-1	-	TRBD2	TRBJ2-1	CASIGSGTNEQFF	TGCGCCAGCATTGGTAGCGGGACGAATGAGCAGTTCTTC
TRBV5-5	-	-	TRBJ1-1	CASSLWYSNTEAFF	TGTGCCAGCAGCTTGTGGTACAGCAACACTGAAGCTTTCTTT
TRBV7-9	-	-	TRBJ2-7	CASSLGAYEQYF	TGTGCCAGCAGCTTAGGCGCCTACGAGCAGTACTTC
TRBV19	-	TRBD2	TRBJ2-7	CASSLASGNYEQYF	TGTGCCAGTAGTCTAGCTAGCGGGAACTACGAGCAGTACTTC
TRBV24-1	few	-	TRBJ1-1	CATSDTQETEAFF	TGTGCCACCAGTGACACACAGGAAACTGAAGCTTTCTTT